Each of the 31 T cell receptor beta chains below was sequenced from the same sample in a study of shared clonotypes between healthy human individuals. Some clones are missing from TCRdb's copy, which holds only in-frame ones; the method was immunoSEQ multiplex PCR. The data contain about 2.4 million clones, 93% of them seen just once; the ten biggest clones take up about 0.34%. What was sequenced was naive CD4+ T cells from PBMCs. Subset specified: CD45RA+ positively selected. Source of these receptors: a man aged 18 to 35 in good health. Some clones in this sample may be carry-over from other donors' samples.

This clone was detected only a few times. This sequence joins TRBV28 and TRBJ1-1; no clear D. Germline CDR1 MDHEN, CDR2 SYDVKM. CDR3 length: 11 amino acids. The CDR3 bases are TGTGCTAGTACACATCAAGTTGAAGCTTTCTTT. Translation gives CASTHQVEAFF.

The rearrangement uses TRBV9 and TRBJ2-2; 10 nucleotides line up with TRBD2. Germline CDR1 is SGDLS and CDR2 is YYNGEE. The CDR3 runs 15 residues. The J segment lost 3 bases and the V segment lost 4 bases, leaving 3 bases of the junction unmatched. The CDR3 DNA follows: TGTGCCAGCAGCCCGCTAGCGGGGGACACCGGGGAGCTGTTTTTT. It codes for CASSPLAGDTGELFF.

The DNA of the CDR3 is TGTGCCAGCAGCTTGGATAGCGGGAGCTCCTACGAGCAGTACTTC. This translates into CASSLDSGSSYEQYF. The chain uses TRBV5-6 and TRBJ2-7, with 9 bases lining up with TRBD2. Germline V gene sequence: CDR1 SGHDT, CDR2 YYEEEE. The V segment lost 0 bases and the J segment 0 bases; nucleotides outside the gene matches: 1. This CDR3 contains 15 residues.

This sequence joins TRBV9 and TRBJ2-4; tentatively, D is TRBD1 or TRBD2 (7 bases each). Deletions cut 4 bases from V and 3 bases from J, with 11 bases between. Germline assignment: CDR1 SGDLS and CDR2 YYNGEE. CDR3 length: 14 amino acids. The CDR3 DNA reads as TGTGCCAGCAGCCCCAGGGGGGGCAAAAACATTCAGTACTTC. Translating it yields CASSPRGGKNIQYF.

This rearrangement joins TRBV10-3 to TRBJ1-1, with a possible D match to TRBD1 (6 bases). V was pared by 10 bases and J by 3 bases, with 15 bases between. Per the germline V gene, CDR1 is ENHRY and CDR2 is SYGVKD. The length of the CDR3 is 13 residues. Written as DNA, the CDR3 is TGTGCCACCAAAGGGGGTTTCGACACTGAAGCTTTCTTT. It is translated as CATKGGFDTEAFF.

For the CDR3, the DNA is TGTGCCAGCAGTTTAGCAGGGAGAACCTACGAGCAGTACTTC. Its translation is CASSLAGRTYEQYF. The chain is built from TRBV27 and TRBJ2-7, with D perhaps being TRBD1 or TRBD2 (5 bases each). CDR1 is MNHEY, CDR2 SMNVEV, per germline (reference sequence). Deletions cut 2 bases from V and 2 bases from J, with 10 bases between. The CDR3 spans 14 residues.

The chain carries TRBV19 and TRBJ1-3; D is uncertain. V was cut by 9 bases and J by 0 bases, with 12 bases left in between. The germline V gene has CDR1 LNHDA and CDR2 SQIVND (reference sequence). This CDR3 contains 14 residues. CDR3 in amino acids: CASLSVSSGNTIYF. The DNA of the CDR3 is TGTGCCAGCCTTTCAGTTAGCTCTGGAAACACCATATATTTT.

Details on this clone: Other DNA sequences in the same sample also yield this CDR3. This sequence joins TRBV2 and TRBJ2-4, with D possibly being TRBD2 (7 bases). Trimming took 2 bases from V and 1 from J, leaving 12 bases between them. The CDR3 runs 16 residues. Germline values: CDR1 SNHLY, CDR2 FYNNEI. CDR3 protein: CASSERGREAKNIQYF. In DNA form, the CDR3 reads TGTGCCAGCAGTGAACGGGGGCGGGAGGCCAAAAACATTCAGTACTTC. Full variable domain (missing parts from reference TRBV2 and TRBJ2-4): EPEVTQTPSHQVTQMGQEVILRCVPISNHLYFYWYRQILGQKVEFLVSFYNNEISEKSEIFDDQFSVERPDGSNFTLKIRSTKLEDSAMYFCASSERGREAKNIQYFGAGTRLSVL.

V is TRBV5-1 and J is TRBJ2-3, with 13 nucleotides matching TRBD2. Trimming at V came to 4 bases and at J to 2 bases, leaving 4 bases not matched to a gene. The V gene's germline CDR1 is SGHRS and CDR2 YFSETQ. The CDR3 loop spans 16 amino acids. CDR3 sequence reads: CASSPGLAGATDTQYF. The CDR3, as DNA: TGCGCCAGCAGCCCCGGACTAGCGGGAGCCACAGATACGCAGTATTTT.

J is TRBJ2-2 and V is TRBV19; 8 nucleotides agree with TRBD1. The CDR3 consists of 14 residues. Losses at the gene ends were 5 bases for V and 7 bases for J; bases not matched to a gene: 6. Germline V gene lookup returns CDR1 LNHDA and CDR2 SQIVND (reference sequence). CDR3 protein: CASSRQGSGGELFF. CDR3 sequence (DNA): TGTGCCAGTAGTCGACAGGGGTCGGGCGGGGAGCTGTTTTTT.

The chain employs TRBV4-2 and TRBJ2-4; TRBD1 is a possible D gene (5 bases). Looked up from germline, CDR1 is LGHNA and CDR2 is YNFKEQ. The CDR3 runs 17 residues. V shed 0 bases and J shed 9 bases, with 21 bases lying between them. The CDR3 here is CASSQDSGQAPLSIQYF. Here the CDR3 DNA reads TGTGCCAGCAGCCAAGATTCAGGGCAGGCACCCCTTAGCATTCAGTACTTC.

The genes are TRBV6-1 and TRBJ2-7, with 8 bases fitting TRBD1. The germline V gene has CDR1 MNHNS and CDR2 SASEGT. The CDR3 sequence is 14 residues long. V lost 6 bases and J lost 2; bases outside the gene matches: 6. Written as DNA, the CDR3 is TGTGCCAGCAGAAGACAGGGGAATACCTACGAGCAGTACTTC. It is translated as CASRRQGNTYEQYF.

This chain joins TRBV14 and TRBJ2-2; D is perhaps TRBD2 (5 bases). Germline V gives CDR1 SGHDN, CDR2 FVKESK. The germline V and J ends were trimmed by 0 bases and 8 bases, with 7 bases remaining between them. The CDR3 is 13 residues long. CDR3 loop: CASSQDTGGELFF. In DNA, the CDR3 is TGTGCCAGCAGCCAAGATACGGGAGGGGAGCTGTTTTTT.

The chain couples TRBV18 to TRBJ2-1; D not certain. CDR1 is KGHSH, CDR2 LQKENI, per germline. V was cut by 3 bases and J by 3 bases, with 12 bases left in between. The CDR3 runs 15 residues. The CDR3 coding sequence is TGTGCCAGCTCACCTATGACTGGAATCTACAATGAGCAGTTCTTC. Its protein product is CASSPMTGIYNEQFF.

The genes are TRBV29-1 and TRBJ2-2, with 7 bases identical to TRBD1. V lost 7 bases to trimming and J lost 6 bases; unmatched junction nucleotides: 8. The length of the CDR3 is 13 residues. From germline, CDR1 is SQVTM and CDR2 ANQGSEA. For the CDR3, the DNA is TGCAGCGGACAGGGTTATATCGCCGGGGAGCTGTTTTTT. It translates to CSGQGYIAGELFF.

The J gene is TRBJ2-5, the V gene TRBV28; D not resolved. CDR1 is MDHEN and CDR2 is SYDVKM in the germline V gene. V was cut by 8 bases and J by 4 bases, with 8 bases left in between. CDR3 size: 11 residues. CDR3 loop: CASVWGETQYF. The CDR3 region has the DNA TGTGCCAGCGTGTGGGGAGAGACCCAGTACTTC.

This chain uses TRBV4-2 with TRBJ1-5; D is possibly TRBD1 (5 bases). V lost 4 bases, J lost 4 bases, and 14 bases lay in between. Germline values: CDR1 LGHNA, CDR2 YNFKEQ. The CDR3 spans 15 residues. The CDR3 region is CASSRLQVPNQPQHF. The CDR3 DNA is TGTGCCAGCAGCCGACTACAGGTACCGAATCAGCCCCAGCATTTT.

The chain couples TRBV19 to TRBJ2-7; TRBD1 might be the D (6 bases). CDR3 length: 15 residues. Deletions cut 3 bases from V and 2 bases from J, with 14 bases between. From germline, CDR1 is LNHDA and CDR2 SQIVND (reference sequence). DNA for the CDR3: TGTGCCAGTAGTATTTCGCAGGGGCCAACCTACGAGCAGTACTTC. As protein: CASSISQGPTYEQYF.

The chain uses TRBV27 and TRBJ2-7; the match to TRBD2 covers 9 bases. The CDR3 spans 14 residues. Germline CDR1 is MNHEY and CDR2 is SMNVEV (reference sequence). J lost 2 bases, V lost 6 bases, and 5 bases had no gene match. The CDR3 protein is CASRREGGAYEQYF. The CDR3 DNA sequence: TGTGCCAGCAGGCGGGAGGGGGGCGCCTACGAGCAGTACTTC.

The rearrangement joins TRBV4-2 to TRBJ2-1, with 12 bases fitting TRBD2. The CDR3 covers 21 residues. Trimming removed 3 bases from V and 0 bases from J; junction bases left unmatched: 15. Germline V gene sequence: CDR1 LGHNA, CDR2 YNFKEQ. The CDR3 sequence: CASSHPYVGLAGRSSYNEQFF. CDR3 in DNA: TGTGCCAGCAGCCATCCTTACGTGGGACTAGCGGGTAGGAGCTCCTACAATGAGCAGTTCTTC.

This chain joins TRBV7-9 and TRBJ2-7; D tentatively reads TRBD1 or TRBD2 (5 bases each). Trimming cost V 6 bases and J 6 bases, with 18 bases left between them. The CDR3 runs 14 residues. CDR1 SEHNR and CDR2 FQNEAQ come from the germline V gene (reference sequence). The DNA for the CDR3 is TGTGCCAGCAGACCAACCGGGACGGATAGCGAGCAGTACTTC. Translated: CASRPTGTDSEQYF. Looking up the rest from reference TRBV7-9 and TRBJ2-7 gives the full variable domain: DTGVSQNPRHKITKRGQNVTFRCDPISEHNRLYWYRQTLGQGPEFLTYFQNEAQLEKSRLLSDRFSAERPKGSFSTLEIQRTEQGDSAMYLCASRPTGTDSEQYFGPGTRLTVT.

The rearrangement links TRBV7-8 to TRBJ2-1, with a weak D call TRBD2 (5 bases). Deletions cut 5 bases from V and 2 bases from J, with 16 bases between. In germline, CDR1 is SGHVS, CDR2 FQNEAQ. The CDR3 is made up of 16 amino acids. The CDR3 DNA reads TGTGCCAGCAGCGTCGACTTAGGAGGAACCTACAATGAGCAGTTCTTC. This sequence encodes CASSVDLGGTYNEQFF.

The V gene is TRBV4-1, the J gene TRBJ1-3, with TRBD1 identical over 9 bases. CDR1 is MGHRA and CDR2 is YSYEKL in the germline V gene. V trimming: 10 bases; J trimming: 4 bases; junction bases outside the gene matches: 17. This CDR3 spans 17 amino acids. The CDR3 protein is CATSYPPGTGPGNTIYF. CDR3 coding DNA: TGCGCCACCTCATACCCTCCCGGGACAGGGCCGGGAAACACCATATATTTT.

Of note for this clone: The sample has other DNA sequences that encode this CDR3 too. The chain recombines TRBV28 with TRBJ2-2; 7 bases are shared with TRBD1. Germline assignment: CDR1 MDHEN and CDR2 SYDVKM. The CDR3 is 15 residues long. V lost 2 bases and J lost 5; bases outside the gene matches: 5. The CDR3 reads CASSLRGPGTGELFF. The CDR3 bases are TGTGCCAGCAGTTTAAGGGGGCCGGGAACCGGGGAGCTGTTTTTT.

V usage is TRBV18 and J usage is TRBJ1-3, with D possibly matching TRBD1 (5 bases). The germline V and J ends were trimmed by 6 bases and 8 bases, with 17 bases remaining between them. Germline CDR1 reads KGHSH; CDR2 reads LQKENI. The CDR3 is 14 residues long. For the CDR3, the DNA is TGTGCCAGCTCTCCCGGGACGGTTCGGGACACCATATATTTT. As protein: CASSPGTVRDTIYF.

The gene calls are TRBV7-9 and TRBJ1-5; D may be TRBD1 (5 bases). Germline V gives CDR1 SEHNR, CDR2 FQNEAQ (reference sequence). Trimming pared 4 bases from V and 5 bases from J, leaving 9 bases between. This CDR3 region has 13 residues. The CDR3 loop reads CASSWGGDQPQHF. The CDR3 bases are TGTGCCAGCAGCTGGGGAGGGGATCAGCCCCAGCATTTT.

This chain connects TRBV2 to TRBJ1-4, with no clear D. Germline CDR1 SNHLY, CDR2 FYNNEI. The CDR3 runs to 13 residues. V was pared by 6 bases and J by 8 bases, with 13 bases between. The CDR3 loop is CASRRERSEKLFF. The CDR3 DNA follows: TGTGCCAGCAGAAGGGAACGCTCAGAAAAACTGTTTTTT.

The J gene is TRBJ2-1, the V gene TRBV6-5, with D uncertain. The CDR3 extends over 12 amino acids. Germline CDR1 and CDR2: MNHEY and SVGAGI. V shed 2 bases and J shed 4 bases, with 3 bases lying between them. The CDR3 DNA is TGTGCCAGCAGTTACGGGTACAATGAGCAGTTCTTC. Protein: CASSYGYNEQFF.

The chain links TRBV28 to TRBJ2-7; D remains unclear. Trimming stripped 8 bases from V and 2 bases from J, with 16 bases between. This CDR3 contains 14 residues. CDR1 MDHEN and CDR2 SYDVKM come from the germline V gene. Here the CDR3 DNA reads TGTGCCAGCCTTTCATGGTCGACCCCCTACGAGCAGTACTTC. Translating gives CASLSWSTPYEQYF.

The chain is built from TRBV4-1 and TRBJ2-7; 11 bases agree with TRBD2. Looked up from germline, CDR1 is MGHRA and CDR2 is YSYEKL. CDR3 length: 17 residues. J was trimmed by 1 base and V by 1 base; bases with no gene match: 6. The CDR3: CASSQGSGLAESYEQYF. Here the CDR3 DNA reads TGCGCCAGCAGCCAAGGTTCGGGACTAGCGGAATCCTACGAGCAGTACTTC.

The chain uses TRBV5-5 and TRBJ2-3; TRBD2 aligns across 14 bases. This CDR3 is built from 17 residues. V shed 4 bases, J shed 4 bases, and the junction held 8 bases outside the gene matches. Germline lookup yields CDR1 SGHKS and CDR2 YYEKEE (reference sequence). In DNA, the CDR3 is TGTGCCAGCAGCCCCGGAATGGGACTAGCGGGAGCAGATACGCAGTATTTT. Its protein product is CASSPGMGLAGADTQYF.